This T cell receptor beta chain was sequenced in a study of T cells in localized non-small cell lung cancer. Notes on this clone: Its specificity is not known.

Method: immunoSEQ multiplex PCR; TCRdb's copy keeps in-frame clones and lacks some. Here the sample spans tens of thousands of clones, approximately 90% being singletons. Study results and limitations: Higher T cell density in the blood was associated with longer overall survival, whereas higher adjacent-lung clonality associated with shorter survival. Only one tumor region was sequenced, so heterogeneity remains possible. In adjacent lung appeared a median 57 of the top 100 tumor clones.

The ends were cut back, 3 bases at V and 1 base at J, with 0 bases in the middle. The CDR3 totals 11 residues. Germline CDR1 LNHDA, CDR2 SQIVND (reference sequence). The TCR sequence derives from a man aged 35 to 69 with stage I squamous cell lung carcinoma. This specimen was peripheral blood, taken before any cancer treatment. The V and J genes are TRBV19 and TRBJ1-1; D unresolved. CDR3 in DNA: TGTGCCAGTAGTATGAACACTGAAGCTTTCTTT. Protein: CASSMNTEAFF.